The T cell receptor beta chain described here comes from a study of blood T cell repertoires in COVID-19. About the study: The samples span acute and convalescent COVID-19 from the United States, Italy and Spain. In each case, the material was cDNA or gDNA derived from T cells, B-cell-depleted T cells, or PBMCs.

The Seattle site enrolled patients during active infection and followed them longitudinally. Sequenced by immunoSEQ multiplex PCR; TCRdb stores in-frame clones only, minus some. The sample holds hundreds of thousands of clones, about 90% seen once. The CDR3 is made up of 13 amino acids. Germline-derived CDR1 and CDR2 are SGHRS and YFSETQ. After removal of 4 bases from V and 7 bases from J, the junction contained 4 bases not matched to a gene. This sequence originates from a woman in her twenties or thirties with COVID-19, enrolled during active disease. This rearrangement joins TRBV5-1 to TRBJ2-1; 8 bases fit TRBD1. The sequencing sample was made of peripheral blood. CDR3 region: CASSPYRGNEQFF. CDR3 DNA sequence: TGCGCCAGCAGCCCTTACAGGGGGAATGAGCAGTTCTTC.